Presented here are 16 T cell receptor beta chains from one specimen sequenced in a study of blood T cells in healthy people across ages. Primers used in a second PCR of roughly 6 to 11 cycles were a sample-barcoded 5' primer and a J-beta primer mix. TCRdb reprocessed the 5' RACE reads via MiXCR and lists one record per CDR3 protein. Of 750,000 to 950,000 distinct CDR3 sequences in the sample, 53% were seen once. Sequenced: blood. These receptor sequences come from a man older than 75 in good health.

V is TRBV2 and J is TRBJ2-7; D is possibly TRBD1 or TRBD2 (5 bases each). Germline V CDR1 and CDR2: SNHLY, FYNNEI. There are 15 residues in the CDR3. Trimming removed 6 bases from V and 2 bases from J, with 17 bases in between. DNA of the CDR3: TGTGCCAGCAGGGGGGTGCGGGTTAAAGCCTACGAGCAGTACTTC. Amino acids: CASRGVRVKAYEQYF.

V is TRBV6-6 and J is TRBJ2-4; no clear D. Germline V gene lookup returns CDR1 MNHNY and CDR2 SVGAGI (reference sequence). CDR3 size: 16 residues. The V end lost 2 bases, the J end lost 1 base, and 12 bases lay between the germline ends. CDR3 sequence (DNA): TGTGCCAGCAGTTACCTTCGTGGGCCCGCCAAAAACATTCAGTACTTC. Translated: CASSYLRGPAKNIQYF.

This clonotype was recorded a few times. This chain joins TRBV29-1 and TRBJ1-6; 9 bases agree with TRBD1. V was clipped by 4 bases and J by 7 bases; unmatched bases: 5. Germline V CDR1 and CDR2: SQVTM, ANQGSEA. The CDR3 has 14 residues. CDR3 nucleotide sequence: TGCAGCGTTGGAACCGGGACAGGGAATTCACCCCTCCACTTT. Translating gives CSVGTGTGNSPLHF.

CDR3 protein: CASSSGQKRTQYF. CDR3 nucleotides: TGTGCCAGCAGCTCCGGCCAGAAGCGGACCCAGTACTTC. The chain joins TRBV11-1 to TRBJ2-5; D not resolved. With 4 bases removed from V and 7 bases from J, the gap between germline ends came to 13 bases. The CDR3 length is 13 residues. From germline, CDR1 is SGHAT and CDR2 FQDESV (reference sequence).

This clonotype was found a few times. The CDR3 sequence is CSAPGLAGSLKTQYF. CDR3 in DNA: TGCAGTGCCCCGGGACTAGCGGGGTCCTTAAAGACCCAGTACTTC. The V call is TRBV20-1, the J call TRBJ2-5, with 13 bases fitting TRBD2. This CDR3 contains 15 residues. Unmatched junction bases numbered 10, after V lost 6 bases and J lost 6 bases. Germline V gene lookup returns CDR1 DFQATT and CDR2 SNEGSKA (reference sequence).

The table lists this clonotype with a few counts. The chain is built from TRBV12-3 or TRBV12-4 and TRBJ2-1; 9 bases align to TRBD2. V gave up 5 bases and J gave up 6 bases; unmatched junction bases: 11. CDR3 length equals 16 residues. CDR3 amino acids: CASSPGGVSGSNEQFF. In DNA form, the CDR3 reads TGTGCCAGCAGTCCGGGGGGGGTTAGCGGGAGCAATGAGCAGTTCTTC.

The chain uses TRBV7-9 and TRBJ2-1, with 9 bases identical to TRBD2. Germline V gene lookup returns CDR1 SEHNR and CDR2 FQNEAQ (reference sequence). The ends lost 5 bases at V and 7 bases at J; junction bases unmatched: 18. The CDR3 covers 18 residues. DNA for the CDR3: TGTGCCAGCAGCCCGAAAGTGTGGCGGGAGGGCCCTCATAATGAGCAGTTCTTC. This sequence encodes CASSPKVWREGPHNEQFF.

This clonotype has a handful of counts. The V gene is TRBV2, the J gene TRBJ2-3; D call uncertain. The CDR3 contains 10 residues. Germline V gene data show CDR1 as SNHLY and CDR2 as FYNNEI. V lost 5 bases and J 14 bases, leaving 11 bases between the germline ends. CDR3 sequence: CASSFQSAYF. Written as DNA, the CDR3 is TGTGCCAGCAGTTTCCAGAGCGCGTATTTT.

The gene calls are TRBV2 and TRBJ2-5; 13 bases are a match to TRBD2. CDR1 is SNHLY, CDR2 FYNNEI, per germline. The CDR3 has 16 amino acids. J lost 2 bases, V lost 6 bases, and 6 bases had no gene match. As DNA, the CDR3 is TGTGCCAGCAGCGGACTAGCGGGAGAGGGGCAAGAGACCCAGTACTTC. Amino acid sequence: CASSGLAGEGQETQYF.

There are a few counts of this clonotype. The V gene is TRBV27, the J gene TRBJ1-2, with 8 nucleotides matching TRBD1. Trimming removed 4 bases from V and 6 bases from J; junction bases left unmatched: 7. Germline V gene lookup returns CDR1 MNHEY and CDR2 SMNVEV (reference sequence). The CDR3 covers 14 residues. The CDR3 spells CASSSGQGRNGYTF. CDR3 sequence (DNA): TGTGCCAGCAGTTCCGGACAGGGCCGGAATGGCTACACCTTC.

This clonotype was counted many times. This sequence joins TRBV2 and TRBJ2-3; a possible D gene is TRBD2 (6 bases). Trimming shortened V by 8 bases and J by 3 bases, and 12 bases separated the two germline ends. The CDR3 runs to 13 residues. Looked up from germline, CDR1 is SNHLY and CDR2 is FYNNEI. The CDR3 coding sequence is TGTGCCAGCCGGCAGGGAGGTACAGATACGCAGTATTTT. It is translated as CASRQGGTDTQYF.

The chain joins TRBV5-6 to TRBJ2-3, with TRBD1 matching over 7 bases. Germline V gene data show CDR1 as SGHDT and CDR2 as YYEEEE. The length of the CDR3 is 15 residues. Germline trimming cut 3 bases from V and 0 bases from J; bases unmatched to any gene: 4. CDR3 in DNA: TGTGCCAGCAGCTCCCAGGGACAGAGCACAGATACGCAGTATTTT. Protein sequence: CASSSQGQSTDTQYF. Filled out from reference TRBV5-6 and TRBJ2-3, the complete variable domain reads DAGVTQSPTHLIKTRGQQVTLRCSPKSGHDTVSWYQQALGQGPQFIFQYYEEEERQRGNFPDRFSGHQFPNYSSELNVNALLLGDSALYLCASSSQGQSTDTQYFGPGTRLTVL.

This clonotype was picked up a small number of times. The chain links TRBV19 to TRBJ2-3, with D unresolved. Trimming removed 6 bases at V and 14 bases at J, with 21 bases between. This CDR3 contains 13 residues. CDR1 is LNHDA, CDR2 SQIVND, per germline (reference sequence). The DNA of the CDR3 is TGTGCCAGTAGGGGCTCTTACGATAGATACGCGTATTTT. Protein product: CASRGSYDRYAYF.

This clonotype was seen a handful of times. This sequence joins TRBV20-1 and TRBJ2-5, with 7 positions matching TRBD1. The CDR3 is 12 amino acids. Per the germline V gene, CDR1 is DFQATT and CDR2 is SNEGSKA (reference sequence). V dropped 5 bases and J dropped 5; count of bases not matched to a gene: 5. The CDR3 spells CSARQGGETQYF. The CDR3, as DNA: TGCAGTGCTCGACAGGGCGGGGAGACCCAGTACTTC.

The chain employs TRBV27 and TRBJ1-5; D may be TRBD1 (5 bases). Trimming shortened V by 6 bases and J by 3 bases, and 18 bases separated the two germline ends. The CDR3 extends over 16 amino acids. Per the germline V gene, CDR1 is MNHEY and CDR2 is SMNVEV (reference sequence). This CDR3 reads CASRRGMGENNQPQHF. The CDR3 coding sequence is TGTGCCAGCAGACGCGGGATGGGGGAGAACAATCAGCCCCAGCATTTT.

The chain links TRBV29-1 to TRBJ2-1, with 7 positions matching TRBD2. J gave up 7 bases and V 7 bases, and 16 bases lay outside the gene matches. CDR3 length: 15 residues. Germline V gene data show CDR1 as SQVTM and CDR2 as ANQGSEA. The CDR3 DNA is TGCAGCGCCGAGCCGAGGCGGGAGCCTAGGAATGAGCAGTTCTTC. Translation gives CSAEPRREPRNEQFF.